The source of this T cell receptor beta chain is a study of blood T cell repertoires in COVID-19. In the study overall: Acute-phase and convalescent COVID-19 samples originated in the United States, Italy and Spain. The cDNA or gDNA used as material had been derived from T cells, B-cell-depleted T cells, or PBMCs.

Between the trimmed V and J ends, which lost 0 bases and 5 bases, there was a span of 13 bases. The length of the CDR3 is 16 residues. In germline, CDR1 is LGHNT, CDR2 FRNRAP. In the study's own analysis: Amplifying reference gene primers gave estimates of nucleated cell counts. Clones were sequenced by immunoSEQ multiplex PCR, and TCRdb holds only the in-frame ones, with some missing. V, J and clone size reflect that table, while D and trimming were determined from the DNA. The sample shows 210,000 or so clones, approximately 80% of them seen only once. The chain employs TRBV12-5 and TRBJ2-2, with D tentatively TRBD2 (5 bases). The sample was peripheral blood. This clonotype was sampled from a human donor in a cohort sampled during active COVID-19. CDR3 sequence reads: CASGLVSDWRTGELFF. The CDR3 nucleotides are TGTGCTAGTGGTTTGGTGTCGGACTGGCGGACCGGGGAGCTGTTTTTT.